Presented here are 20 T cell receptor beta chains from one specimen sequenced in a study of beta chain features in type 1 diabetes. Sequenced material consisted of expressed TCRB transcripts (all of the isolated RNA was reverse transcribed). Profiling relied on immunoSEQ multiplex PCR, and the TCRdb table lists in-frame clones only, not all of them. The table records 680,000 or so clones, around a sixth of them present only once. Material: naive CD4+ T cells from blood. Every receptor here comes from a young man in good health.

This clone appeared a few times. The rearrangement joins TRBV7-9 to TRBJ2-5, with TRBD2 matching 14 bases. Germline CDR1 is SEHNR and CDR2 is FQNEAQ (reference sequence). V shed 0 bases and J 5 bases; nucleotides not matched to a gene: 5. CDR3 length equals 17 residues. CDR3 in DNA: TGTGCCAGCAGCTTAGCGGGGACTAGCGGGGGCAGCGAGACCCAGTACTTC. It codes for CASSLAGTSGGSETQYF.

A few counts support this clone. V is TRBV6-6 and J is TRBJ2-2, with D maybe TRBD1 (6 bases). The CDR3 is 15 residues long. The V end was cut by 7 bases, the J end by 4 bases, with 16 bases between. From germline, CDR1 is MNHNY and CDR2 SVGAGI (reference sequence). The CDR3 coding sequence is TGTGCCAGCAATTTTAACAGGGATTTCACCGGGGAGCTGTTTTTT. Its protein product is CASNFNRDFTGELFF.

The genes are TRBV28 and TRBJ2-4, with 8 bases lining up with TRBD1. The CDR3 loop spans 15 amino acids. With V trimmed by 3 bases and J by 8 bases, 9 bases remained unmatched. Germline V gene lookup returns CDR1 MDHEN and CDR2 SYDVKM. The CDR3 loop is CASSLSQGAHYIQYF. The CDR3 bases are TGTGCCAGCAGTTTGTCCCAGGGGGCGCATTACATTCAGTACTTC.

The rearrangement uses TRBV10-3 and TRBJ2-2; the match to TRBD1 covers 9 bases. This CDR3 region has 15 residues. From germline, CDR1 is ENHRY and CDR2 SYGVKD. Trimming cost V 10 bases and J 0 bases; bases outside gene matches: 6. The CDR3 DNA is TGTGCCACACAGGGGGCCCTCGCGAACACCGGGGAGCTGTTTTTT. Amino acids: CATQGALANTGELFF.

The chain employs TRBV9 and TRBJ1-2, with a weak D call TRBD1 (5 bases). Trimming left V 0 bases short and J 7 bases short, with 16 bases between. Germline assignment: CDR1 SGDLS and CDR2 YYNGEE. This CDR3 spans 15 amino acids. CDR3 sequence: CASSVVGGSGGGYTF. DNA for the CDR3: TGTGCCAGCAGCGTAGTCGGGGGTAGCGGCGGTGGCTACACCTTC.

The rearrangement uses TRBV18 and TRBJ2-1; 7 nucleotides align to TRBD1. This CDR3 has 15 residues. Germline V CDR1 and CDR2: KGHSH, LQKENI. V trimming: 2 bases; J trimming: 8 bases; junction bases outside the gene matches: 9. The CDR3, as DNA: TGTGCCAGCTCACCATATACAGGGGCAGGATATGAGCAGTTCTTC. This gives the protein CASSPYTGAGYEQFF.

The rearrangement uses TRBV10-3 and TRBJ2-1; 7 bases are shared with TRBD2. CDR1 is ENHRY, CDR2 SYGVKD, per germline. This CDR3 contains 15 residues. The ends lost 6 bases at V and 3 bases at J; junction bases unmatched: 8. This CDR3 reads CAIRWAGDGYNEQFF. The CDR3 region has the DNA TGTGCCATCAGATGGGCGGGAGACGGCTACAATGAGCAGTTCTTC.

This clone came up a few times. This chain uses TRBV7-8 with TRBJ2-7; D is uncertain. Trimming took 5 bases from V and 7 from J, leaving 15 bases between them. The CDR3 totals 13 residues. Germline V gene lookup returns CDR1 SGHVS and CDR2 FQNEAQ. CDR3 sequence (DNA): TGTGCCAGCAGCCCGCCCTCGCTTTGGGAGCAGTACTTC. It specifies CASSPPSLWEQYF. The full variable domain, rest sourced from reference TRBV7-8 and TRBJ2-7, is GAGVSQSPRYKVAKRGQDVALRCDPISGHVSLFWYQQALGQGPEFLTYFQNEAQLDKSGLPSDRFFAERPEGSVSTLKIQRTQQEDSAVYLCASSPPSLWEQYFGPGTRLTVT.

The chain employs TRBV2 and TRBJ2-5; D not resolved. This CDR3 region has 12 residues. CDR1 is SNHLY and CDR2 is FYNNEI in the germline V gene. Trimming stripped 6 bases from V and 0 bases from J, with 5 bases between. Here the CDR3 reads CASRRDQETQYF. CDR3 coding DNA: TGTGCCAGCAGAAGGGACCAAGAGACCCAGTACTTC.

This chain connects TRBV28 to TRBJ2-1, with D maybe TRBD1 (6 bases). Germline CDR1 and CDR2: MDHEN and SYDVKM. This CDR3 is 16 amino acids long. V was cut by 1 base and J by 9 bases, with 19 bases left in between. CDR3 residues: CASSLSRWQGIGEQFF. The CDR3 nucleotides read TGTGCCAGCAGTTTATCACGGTGGCAGGGGATAGGTGAGCAGTTCTTC.

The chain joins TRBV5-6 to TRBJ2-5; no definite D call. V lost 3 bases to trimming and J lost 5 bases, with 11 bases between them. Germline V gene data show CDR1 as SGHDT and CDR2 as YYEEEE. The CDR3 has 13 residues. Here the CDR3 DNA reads TGTGCCAGCAGCTCCATTCGTACGGAGACCCAGTACTTC. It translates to CASSSIRTETQYF.

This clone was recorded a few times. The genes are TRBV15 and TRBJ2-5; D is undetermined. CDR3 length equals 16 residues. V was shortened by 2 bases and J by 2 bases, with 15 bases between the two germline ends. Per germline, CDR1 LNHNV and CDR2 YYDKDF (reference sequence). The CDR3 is CATSRRPVGSQETQYF. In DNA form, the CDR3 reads TGTGCCACCAGCAGAAGGCCGGTGGGGTCACAAGAGACCCAGTACTTC.

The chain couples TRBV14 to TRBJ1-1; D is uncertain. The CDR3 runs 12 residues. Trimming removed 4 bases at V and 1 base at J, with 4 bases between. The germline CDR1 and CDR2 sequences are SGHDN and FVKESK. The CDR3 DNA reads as TGTGCCAGCAGCCGGACGAACACTGAAGCTTTCTTT. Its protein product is CASSRTNTEAFF.

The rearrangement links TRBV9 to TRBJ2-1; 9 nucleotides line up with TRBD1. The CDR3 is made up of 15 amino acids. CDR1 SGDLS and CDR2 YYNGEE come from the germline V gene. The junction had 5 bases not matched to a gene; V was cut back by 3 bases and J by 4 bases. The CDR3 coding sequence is TGTGCCAGCAGCGGGGACAGGGTGTTATACAATGAGCAGTTCTTC. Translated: CASSGDRVLYNEQFF.

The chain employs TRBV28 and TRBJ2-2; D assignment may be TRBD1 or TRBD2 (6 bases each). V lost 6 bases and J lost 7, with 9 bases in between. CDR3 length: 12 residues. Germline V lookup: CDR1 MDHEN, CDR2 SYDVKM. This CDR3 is CASRQGGGELFF. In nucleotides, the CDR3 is TGTGCCAGCAGACAGGGAGGCGGGGAGCTGTTTTTT. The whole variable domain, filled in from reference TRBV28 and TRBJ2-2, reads DVKVTQSSRYLVKRTGEKVFLECVQDMDHENMFWYRQDPGLGLRLIYFSYDVKMKEKGDIPEGYSVSREKKERFSLILESASTNQTSMYLCASRQGGGELFFGEGSRLTVL.

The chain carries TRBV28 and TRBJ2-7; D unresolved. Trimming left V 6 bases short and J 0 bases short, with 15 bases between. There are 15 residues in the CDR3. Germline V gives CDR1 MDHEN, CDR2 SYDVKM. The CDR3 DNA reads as TGTGCCAGCAGGCTCCGAGGCGCCCGCTCCTACGAGCAGTACTTC. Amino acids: CASRLRGARSYEQYF.

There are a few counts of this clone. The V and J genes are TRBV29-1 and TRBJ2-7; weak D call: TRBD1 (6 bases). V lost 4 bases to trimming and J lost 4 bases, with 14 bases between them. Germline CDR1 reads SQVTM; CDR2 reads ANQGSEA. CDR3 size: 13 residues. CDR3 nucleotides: TGCAGCGTTGGGTCCGGGACACTTTACGAGCAGTACTTC. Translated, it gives CSVGSGTLYEQYF.

CDR3 sequence reads: CASRADSSNGYTF. The CDR3 DNA sequence: TGTGCCAGCAGGGCGGACAGTTCGAATGGCTACACCTTC. The chain has TRBV28 and TRBJ1-2; D possibly corresponds to TRBD1 (6 bases). The CDR3 contains 13 residues. The V end lost 6 bases, the J end lost 6 bases, and 14 bases lay between the germline ends. CDR1 and CDR2 (germline): MDHEN, SYDVKM.

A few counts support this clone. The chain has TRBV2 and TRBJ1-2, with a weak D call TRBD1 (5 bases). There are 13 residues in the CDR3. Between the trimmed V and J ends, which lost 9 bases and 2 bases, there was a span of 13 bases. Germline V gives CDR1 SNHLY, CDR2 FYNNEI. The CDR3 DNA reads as TGTGCCAGAAGTTGGAAGGGGAACTATGGCTACACCTTC. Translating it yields CARSWKGNYGYTF.

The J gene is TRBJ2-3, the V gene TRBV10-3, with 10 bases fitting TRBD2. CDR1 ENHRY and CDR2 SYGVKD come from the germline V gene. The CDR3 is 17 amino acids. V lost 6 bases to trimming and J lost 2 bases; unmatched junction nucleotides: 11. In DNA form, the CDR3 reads TGTGCCATCAGACGACGATCTAGCGGGAGCCCCACAGATACGCAGTATTTT. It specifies CAIRRRSSGSPTDTQYF.